The 31 T cell receptor beta chains reported below all come from one sample, sequenced in a study of T cell responses to AZD1222 COVID-19 vaccine (dated by TCRdb to the early 2020s). The sample's time point label is to be understood as: about 28 days (+/-7) after the second vaccine dose. Library preparation used the immunoSEQ multiplex PCR assay. Imported from immuneACCESS, the table was reduced by TCRdb to in-frame sequences with V and J called. These copies leave out some clones; in studies compared against another copy, an unresolved V gene accounts for under half, and the cause of the remainder is not known. The sample has more than 40,000 clones on record, about nine tenths of them singletons. The ten largest account for about a third of the sample. Sequencing used peripheral blood, obtained 28 days after the second AZD1222 dose. The receptors derive from an adult who received the AZD1222 COVID-19 vaccine.

The chain is built from TRBV6-1 and TRBJ2-2; D call uncertain. CDR3 size: 11 residues. V was trimmed by 6 bases and J by 5 bases, leaving 4 bases between them. Germline assignment: CDR1 MNHNS and CDR2 SASEGT. The CDR3: CASRVTGELFF. CDR3 nucleotide sequence: TGTGCCAGCAGGGTTACCGGGGAGCTGTTTTTT.

The chain is built from TRBV9 and TRBJ2-7; 10 nucleotides align to TRBD1. Trimming removed 0 bases from V and 6 bases from J; junction bases left unmatched: 9. This CDR3 has 16 amino acids. Germline V CDR1 and CDR2: SGDLS, YYNGEE. The DNA of the CDR3 is TGTGCCAGCAGCGTAGGTGTCGGGACAGGGGTAATCGAGCAGTACTTC. Amino acids: CASSVGVGTGVIEQYF.

The chain is built from TRBV6-5 and TRBJ1-1, with D unresolved. The CDR3 extends over 15 amino acids. The V and J ends lost 0 bases and 6 bases respectively, with 14 bases between them. The germline CDR1 and CDR2 sequences are MNHEY and SVGAGI. The CDR3 loop reads CASSYSMVLESEAFF. CDR3 sequence (DNA): TGTGCCAGCAGTTACTCGATGGTACTGGAGTCTGAAGCTTTCTTT.

This chain connects TRBV9 to TRBJ1-2, with a weak D call TRBD1 (5 bases). The V end lost 2 bases, the J end lost 2 bases, and 7 bases lay between the germline ends. The CDR3 is made up of 13 amino acids. CDR1 is SGDLS, CDR2 YYNGEE, per germline. This chain's CDR3 is CASSVTENYGYTF. CDR3 sequence (DNA): TGTGCCAGCAGCGTGACAGAAAACTATGGCTACACCTTC.

For the CDR3, the DNA is TGTGCCAGCAGCTCGGCTCAGGGAACCAATGAGCAGTTCTTC. It yields the protein CASSSAQGTNEQFF. The chain combines TRBV5-4 with TRBJ2-1; D perhaps matches TRBD1 (5 bases). CDR3 length equals 14 residues. Germline V gene lookup returns CDR1 SGHNT and CDR2 YYREEE (reference sequence). The germline V and J ends were trimmed by 3 bases and 6 bases, with 13 bases remaining between them.

The chain carries TRBV18 and TRBJ1-5; D might be TRBD1 (5 bases). V dropped 2 bases and J dropped 4 bases, with 12 bases sitting between them. This CDR3 spans 15 amino acids. CDR1 and CDR2 from the germline V gene are KGHSH and LQKENI. Written as DNA, the CDR3 is TGTGCCAGCTCACCAGGGGCGGAGCGGAATCAGCCCCAGCATTTT. This gives the protein CASSPGAERNQPQHF.

The chain carries TRBV12-3 or TRBV12-4 and TRBJ2-1; D remains ambiguous. Trimming left V 1 base short and J 7 bases short, with 5 bases between. This CDR3 spans 12 amino acids. The CDR3: CASSLGQNEQFF. As DNA, the CDR3 is TGTGCCAGCAGTTTAGGGCAGAATGAGCAGTTCTTC.

V is TRBV6-1 and J is TRBJ2-3; 8 nucleotides align to TRBD2. This CDR3 has 16 amino acids. The germline V gene encodes CDR1 MNHNS and CDR2 SASEGT. Trimming removed 3 bases from V and 4 bases from J; junction bases left unmatched: 9. The CDR3 DNA is TGTGCCAGCAGTGACCTAGCGGGCATCCCCGCAGATACGCAGTATTTT. Its protein is CASSDLAGIPADTQYF.

The chain combines TRBV5-1 with TRBJ1-3; tentative D call: TRBD1 (6 bases). This CDR3 contains 14 residues. Per the germline V gene, CDR1 is SGHRS and CDR2 is YFSETQ. Trimming removed 0 bases from V and 11 bases from J, with 15 bases in between. The CDR3 bases are TGCGCCAGCAGCTTGGTTACAGGGATGGGCGCCATATATTTT. This codes for CASSLVTGMGAIYF.

The chain is built from TRBV11-3 and TRBJ2-7, with D perhaps given as TRBD1 or TRBD2 (5 bases each). This CDR3 has 13 amino acids. The V end was cut by 4 bases, the J end by 7 bases, with 14 bases between. The germline CDR1 and CDR2 sequences are SGHNT and YENEEA. CDR3 loop: CASSYAGSGEQYF. Here the CDR3 DNA reads TGTGCCAGCAGCTATGCAGGGTCGGGGGAGCAGTACTTC. Filled out from reference TRBV11-3 and TRBJ2-7, the complete variable domain reads EAGVVQSPRYKIIEKKQPVAFWCNPISGHNTLYWYLQNLGQGPELLIRYENEEAVDDSQLPKDRFSAERLKGVDSTLKIQPAELGDSAVYLCASSYAGSGEQYFGPGTRLTVT.

This clone appeared a single time. The chain has TRBV29-1 and TRBJ1-1, with D maybe TRBD1 (5 bases). Germline V gene lookup returns CDR1 SQVTM and CDR2 ANQGSEA. The V end was cut by 7 bases, the J end by 0 bases, with 15 bases between. The CDR3 runs to 14 residues. DNA for the CDR3: TGCAGCGCCGCTACAGGTGTCATGAACACTGAAGCTTTCTTT. This translates into CSAATGVMNTEAFF.

The J gene is TRBJ1-5, the V gene TRBV6-6; D is ambiguous. The germline CDR1 and CDR2 sequences are MNHNY and SVGAGI (reference sequence). V lost 6 bases to trimming and J lost 9 bases, with 12 bases between them. The CDR3 has 12 residues. CDR3 sequence: CASRRGPGPQHF. The CDR3 nucleotides are TGTGCCAGCAGACGCGGGCCCGGGCCCCAGCATTTT.

This clone appeared a few times. This chain connects TRBV5-4 to TRBJ1-1; D not resolved. Germline V CDR1 and CDR2: SGHNT, YYREEE (reference sequence). The CDR3 covers 14 residues. V was trimmed by 4 bases and J by 4 bases, leaving 14 bases between them. CDR3 loop: CASSRALWVTEAFF. The CDR3 nucleotides read TGTGCCAGCAGCAGGGCCCTTTGGGTCACTGAAGCTTTCTTT.

This clone was seen a single time. V gene TRBV7-9 combines with J gene TRBJ1-2; tentatively, D is TRBD1 (5 bases). This CDR3 is 14 amino acids long. In germline, CDR1 is SEHNR, CDR2 FQNEAQ (reference sequence). The V and J ends lost 5 bases and 4 bases respectively, with 14 bases between them. The CDR3 DNA reads as TGTGCCAGCAGCCTAACGCGGGGGAGCTATGGCTACACCTTC. Translated, it gives CASSLTRGSYGYTF.

The J gene is TRBJ1-2, the V gene TRBV4-3, with D uncertain. The CDR3 extends over 15 amino acids. V lost 0 bases and J 4 bases, leaving 12 bases between the germline ends. From germline, CDR1 is LGHNA and CDR2 YSLEER. The CDR3 DNA follows: TGCGCCAGCAGCCAAGATTATAAGAGCCGCTATGGCTACACCTTC. Residues: CASSQDYKSRYGYTF.

The chain links TRBV10-2 to TRBJ2-7; 9 nucleotides match TRBD2. Trimming took 4 bases from V and 4 from J; bases not matched to a gene: 8. The CDR3 is made up of 15 amino acids. Germline-derived CDR1 and CDR2 are WSHSY and SAAADI. CDR3 in DNA: TGCGCCAGCAGTGCCCCCCGCGGGGGGGCTTACGAGCAGTACTTC. This translates into CASSAPRGGAYEQYF.

The V and J genes are TRBV11-3 and TRBJ1-5; 9 nucleotides agree with TRBD1. Germline V gene lookup returns CDR1 SGHNT and CDR2 YENEEA. CDR3 length: 16 amino acids. J was trimmed by 4 bases and V by 0 bases; bases with no gene match: 4. Written as DNA, the CDR3 is TGTGCCAGCAGCTTAGATCGAGGACAGGGGAATCAGCCCCAGCATTTT. It is translated as CASSLDRGQGNQPQHF.

The chain uses TRBV30 and TRBJ2-7; D not certain. There are 12 residues in the CDR3. Trimming removed 1 base at V and 1 base at J, with 5 bases between. Germline CDR1 is GTSNPN and CDR2 is SVGIG (reference sequence). CDR3 residues: CAWSGHSYEQYF. In nucleotides, the CDR3 is TGTGCCTGGAGTGGCCATTCCTACGAGCAGTACTTC. The whole variable domain, filled in from reference TRBV30 and TRBJ2-7, reads SQTIHQWPATLVQPVGSPLSLECTVEGTSNPNLYWYRQAAGRGLQLLFYSVGIGQISSEVPQNLSASRPQDRQFILSSKKLLLSDSGFYLCAWSGHSYEQYFGPGTRLTVT.

This chain joins TRBV6-1 and TRBJ1-1; D gene unclear. Germline values: CDR1 MNHNS, CDR2 SASEGT. Trimming pared 2 bases from V and 0 bases from J, leaving 10 bases between. The length of the CDR3 is 15 residues. DNA of the CDR3: TGTGCCAGCAGTGAAAGTTTTGCTATGAACACTGAAGCTTTCTTT. It is translated as CASSESFAMNTEAFF.

This clone appeared a few times. V is TRBV19 and J is TRBJ2-2; D remains unclear. The CDR3 spans 13 residues. CDR1 is LNHDA, CDR2 SQIVND, per germline (reference sequence). The V and J ends lost 4 bases and 7 bases respectively, with 10 bases between them. The CDR3 sequence is CASSTNRGGELFF. DNA for the CDR3: TGTGCCAGTAGTACCAACCGAGGCGGGGAGCTGTTTTTT.

The CDR3 protein is CASSRGGVDNEQFF. The CDR3 bases are TGTGCCAGCAGCCGCGGGGGGGTTGACAATGAGCAGTTCTTC. The V call is TRBV7-2, the J call TRBJ2-1; 9 bases fit TRBD2. The V segment lost 5 bases and the J segment 5 bases; nucleotides outside the gene matches: 4. Germline values: CDR1 SGHTA, CDR2 FQGNSA. The CDR3 is made up of 14 amino acids.

This clone has just one count. The chain has TRBV5-4 and TRBJ1-1; TRBD1 agrees at 8 bases. In germline, CDR1 is SGHNT, CDR2 YYREEE (reference sequence). Trimming removed 5 bases from V and 4 bases from J; junction bases left unmatched: 7. The CDR3 contains 14 residues. The DNA for the CDR3 is TGTGCCAGCAGAACTCAGGGGGCTGGCACTGAAGCTTTCTTT. This codes for CASRTQGAGTEAFF.

This chain uses TRBV14 with TRBJ2-3; D assignment may be TRBD1 or TRBD2 (5 bases each). There are 15 residues in the CDR3. Per the germline V gene, CDR1 is SGHDN and CDR2 is FVKESK. V was trimmed by 2 bases and J by 6 bases, leaving 15 bases between them. The CDR3 DNA reads TGTGCCAGCAGCCAATACCACTCGGGGCTTGATACGCAGTATTTT. It translates to CASSQYHSGLDTQYF.

In regard to this clone: Other DNA sequences within the sample encode an identical CDR3. This chain uses TRBV7-2 with TRBJ1-2, with a tentative D call TRBD1 (6 bases). Looked up from germline, CDR1 is SGHTA and CDR2 is FQGNSA. The CDR3 runs 13 residues. Trimming took 1 base from V and 6 from J, leaving 9 bases between them. Written as DNA, the CDR3 is TGTGCCAGCAGCTTAGGGCACAGGGATGGCTACACCTTC. The encoded protein is CASSLGHRDGYTF.

The V gene is TRBV4-3, the J gene TRBJ2-3; no clear D gene. Germline V gene sequence: CDR1 LGHNA, CDR2 YSLEER. The CDR3 sequence is 16 residues long. Trimming shortened V by 0 bases and J by 2 bases, and 12 bases separated the two germline ends. The CDR3 DNA reads as TGCGCCAGCAGCCAAGATTCCCGGGCGCCCACAGATACGCAGTATTTT. It encodes CASSQDSRAPTDTQYF.

The chain couples TRBV7-2 to TRBJ2-7; D is ambiguous. CDR1 and CDR2 (germline): SGHTA, FQGNSA. The V gene lost 0 bases and the J gene lost 5 bases, with 8 bases spanning the gap. CDR3 length equals 13 residues. The CDR3 DNA is TGTGCCAGCAGCTTAGCGTTTGGGGACGAGCAGTACTTC. Its translation: CASSLAFGDEQYF.

CDR3 DNA: TGTGCCAGCAGCCACCTACAGGGGGGCGGGGAGCTGTTTTTT. This gives the protein CASSHLQGGGELFF. The chain links TRBV3-1 (or the pseudogene TRBV3-2) to TRBJ2-2; 8 bases agree with TRBD1. The germline V gene encodes CDR1 LGHDT and CDR2 YNNKEL (reference sequence). The V gene end was trimmed by 3 bases and the J gene end by 7 bases; junction bases not matched to a gene: 4. This CDR3 is built from 14 residues.

The chain joins TRBV7-8 to TRBJ1-1; the D gene is possibly TRBD1 (5 bases). From germline, CDR1 is SGHVS and CDR2 FQNEAQ. Trimming removed 5 bases at V and 1 base at J, with 8 bases between. The CDR3 totals 13 residues. Written as DNA, the CDR3 is TGTGCCAGCAGCCAGCAGGGGAACACTGAAGCTTTCTTT. Protein product: CASSQQGNTEAFF.

This sequence joins TRBV9 and TRBJ2-7, with a weak D call TRBD2 (5 bases). With 4 bases removed from V and 0 bases from J, the gap between germline ends came to 17 bases. CDR3 length: 16 residues. The germline CDR1 and CDR2 sequences are SGDLS and YYNGEE. The CDR3 loop reads CASSKKGASSSYEQYF. CDR3 bases: TGTGCCAGCAGCAAAAAGGGAGCCTCAAGCTCCTACGAGCAGTACTTC.

J is TRBJ2-5 and V is TRBV19, with 10 bases aligning to TRBD2. Unmatched junction bases numbered 6, after V lost 5 bases and J lost 0 bases. Germline CDR1 LNHDA, CDR2 SQIVND (reference sequence). The CDR3 has 16 residues. The CDR3 loop reads CASSAGLAAHQETQYF. In DNA, the CDR3 is TGTGCCAGTAGTGCCGGACTAGCGGCCCACCAAGAGACCCAGTACTTC.

The CDR3 DNA is TGTGCCAGCAGCTCGCAACGTTCCGGTGAAGCTTTCTTT. It specifies CASSSQRSGEAFF. The chain combines TRBV7-2 with TRBJ1-1; D remains unclear. The CDR3 loop spans 13 amino acids. CDR1 SGHTA and CDR2 FQGNSA come from the germline V gene. Between the trimmed V and J ends, which lost 4 bases and 7 bases, there was a span of 13 bases.